This T cell receptor (beta chain) appears in the sequencing data of a study of Tregs in tolerant kidney transplant recipients. General study results and limits: Tregs expanded with activated donor B cells seemed most donor-specific.

Generated by immunoSEQ multiplex PCR, the TCRdb table keeps only in-frame clones and is missing some. Of about 110,000 clones listed, 90% are singletons. This clone has only one observation. Its specificity is not known. Germline lookup yields CDR1 SGHDT and CDR2 YYEEEE. This CDR3 spans 16 amino acids. Trimming removed 4 bases at V and 0 bases at J, with 14 bases between. The V call is TRBV5-6, the J call TRBJ1-3; D is possibly TRBD1 (5 bases). The sample in question was CD4+ T cells from blood, obtained before the transplant. The sequence was obtained from a human donor who received a combined kidney and bone marrow transplant. The CDR3 loop is CASSRGHADSGNTIYF. The CDR3 nucleotides read TGTGCCAGCAGCCGCGGACATGCAGACTCTGGAAACACCATATATTTT.